This section outlines one T cell receptor (beta chain) sequence together with its context. No cognate antigen has been identified for it. The library was made by 5' RACE. For each TCR library, approximately 3,700 ng of total RNA was used. For each sample, cDNA synthesis was carried out in eight separate reactions using SMARTScribe reverse transcriptase. Unique molecular identifiers containing a 6-nucleotide sample barcode were introduced through template switching during cDNA synthesis. Two nested PCRs of about 15 and 9 cycles amplified the TCRalpha and TCRbeta cDNA, and bead purification followed each PCR. Before amplification, cDNA was treated with uracil DNA-glycosylase and purified using the QIAquick PCR purification kit. In the second PCR, Illumina TruSeq-compatible adapters and sample-specific barcodes were added. Library quality and concentration were assessed using TapeStation and Qubit, and about 4.7 ng of each library was pooled. Sequencing of the pooled libraries was done on an Illumina HiSeq2500 single-index Rapid Run using custom sequencing primers and 2 x 100 bp reads. On the study's bioinformatics: UMI-based consensus assembly with MiGEC version 1.2.6 was used to correct PCR and sequencing errors. MiXCR version 2.1.1 handled V(D)J alignment, clonotype assembly and CDR3 extraction. To normalise gene usage, clonotype sharing and MAIT/NKT TCR abundance, the top 1000, 10 000 and 20 000 clonotypes in each sample were analysed. After downsampling to 27 000 UMIs, diversity was calculated as the inverse Simpson index using the vegan R package. Paired Mann-Whitney U tests on discordant twin pairs were used, with Benjamini-Hochberg multiple-testing correction. TCRdb reprocessed the raw reads; every CDR3 protein sequence is a single record, and DNA is not supplied. TCRdb, rather than the study authors, made the V and J calls. The sample table on file contains just over 300,000 distinct CDR3 sequences. Roughly 5.2% of the sample rests with the top ten.

The data are from a study of monozygotic twins with inflammatory bowel disease (dated by TCRdb to between 2018 and 2021). Background on the whole study: The complete study included 28 monozygotic twin pairs: 19 IBD-discordant Danish pairs and nine German pairs, of which four were IBD-concordant and five were IBD-discordant. Disease-associated traits were sought mainly through comparisons between IBD patients and their genetically identical healthy co-twins within discordant pairs. Each individual had, on average, about 151 000 unique TCRalpha sequences and 181 000 unique TCRbeta sequences available for analysis. What the authors observed across the whole study: Repertoire similarity did not differ between concordant and discordant twins, which could be due to limited statistical power. IBD patients shared fewer clonotypes with other individuals than healthy twins did, most markedly in patients showing signs of disease activity. Because patients were on differing immunosuppressive treatments, the repertoires may have picked up extra background noise and inter-individual variability. No single strong signal or clonotype linked to IBD turned up in the results, so the idea that one exists was not supported. TCRbeta repertoire diversity, by inverse Simpson index, was decreased in IBD patients compared with their healthy co-twins. Different T cell subtypes could not be distinguished in the analysis.

Including cysteine and phenylalanine, the CDR3 has 13 amino acids. A DNA sequence was not provided. The germline V gene gives CDR1 as SQVTM and CDR2 as ANQGSEA. From each donor, a roughly 2.5 ml peripheral blood sample was drawn into PAXgene tubes and stored at -80 degrees C. Without T cell sorting, total RNA was isolated from whole blood using the PAXgene blood miRNA kit on an automated QIAcube. Deep TCRalpha and TCRbeta repertoire profiling with unique molecular barcoding was performed on peripheral blood of monozygotic twin pairs concordant or discordant for inflammatory bowel disease. Smoking habits were recorded for all twin pairs, with individuals classified as current, former or never smokers.

The chain is encoded by TRBV29-1 joined to TRBJ1-2; the TCRdb call, TRBD1, lacks DNA for checking. Sequencing used blood. The TCR sequence derives from a human donor with ulcerative colitis or Crohn's disease, or a healthy co-twin of an affected twin (not recorded which). Here the CDR3 is given as CSVEEGGPFGYTF.